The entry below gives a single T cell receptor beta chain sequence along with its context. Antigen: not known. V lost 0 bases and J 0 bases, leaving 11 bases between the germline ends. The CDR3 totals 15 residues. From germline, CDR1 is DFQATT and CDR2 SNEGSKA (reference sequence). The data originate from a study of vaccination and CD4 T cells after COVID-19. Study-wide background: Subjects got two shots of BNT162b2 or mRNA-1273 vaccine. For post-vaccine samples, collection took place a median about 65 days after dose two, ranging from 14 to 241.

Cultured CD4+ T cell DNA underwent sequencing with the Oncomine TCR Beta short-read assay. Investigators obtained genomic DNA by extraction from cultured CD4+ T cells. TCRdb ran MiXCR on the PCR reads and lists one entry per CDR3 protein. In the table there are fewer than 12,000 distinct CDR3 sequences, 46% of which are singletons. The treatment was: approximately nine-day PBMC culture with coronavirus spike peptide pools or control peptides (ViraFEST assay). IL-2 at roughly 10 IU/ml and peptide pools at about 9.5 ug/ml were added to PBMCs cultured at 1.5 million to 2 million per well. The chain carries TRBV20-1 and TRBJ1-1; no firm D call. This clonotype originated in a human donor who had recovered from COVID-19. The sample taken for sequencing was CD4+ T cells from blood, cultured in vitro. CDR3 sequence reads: CSARDQDFLNTEAFF. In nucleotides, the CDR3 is TGCAGTGCTAGAGATCAGGACTTTTTGAACACTGAAGCTTTCTTT.